This T cell receptor (beta chain) comes out of a study of cytomegalovirus exposure and HLA in healthy donors. Study-level information: In a previous analysis, 117 million unique TCR beta sequences were found from 150 million to 200 million T cells.

Amplification used 60 Vbeta primers and 13 Jbeta primers. Profiled with immunoSEQ multiplex PCR; TCRdb holds only in-frame clones, not every one. The data hold approximately 220,000 clones, with approximately 80% observed a single time. Study-wide results and limits: It was only CMV serostatus that was available as immune exposure information. A few chains tied to CMV proved CMV antigen-specific in vitro.

Turning to this clone: Antigen unknown.

The sequence was collected from a man aged 25-45 years in good health and CMV-seronegative. Material: PBMCs.

CDR3 in DNA: TGCGCCAGCTCCCTAGCGGGGGGGGACAATGAGCAGTTCTTC. It is translated as CASSLAGGDNEQFF. The chain employs TRBV5-1 and TRBJ2-1, with 12 bases identical to TRBD2. Germline V CDR1 and CDR2: SGHRS, YFSETQ. The CDR3 has 14 amino acids. J gave up 5 bases and V 7 bases, and 4 bases lay outside the gene matches.